This T cell receptor beta chain originates from a study of early T cells in non-severe SARS-CoV-2 infection. Turning to the study itself: Chains were unpaired, as sequencing was done on bulk RNA from unsorted whole blood.

The CDR3 runs to 14 residues. Germline CDR1 reads MDHEN; CDR2 reads SYDVKM. V gave up 8 bases and J gave up 9 bases, with 20 bases separating them. This clonotype occurred a few times. Unique molecular identifier tags were affixed to discrete cDNA molecules. TCRdb called the 5' RACE reads again in MiXCR, with one record for every CDR3 protein. The table includes 60,000 to 80,000 distinct CDR3 sequences, 12% detected once. The chain joins TRBV28 to TRBJ1-5, with TRBD1 as a possible D gene (5 bases). This receptor was identified in an adult who was a healthcare worker with PCR-confirmed SARS-CoV-2 infection or an uninfected control (not recorded which). The sample was whole blood. The CDR3 coding sequence is TGTGCCAGCGGACCGAGGGGCCGGGCGTGGCCCCAGCATTTT. Translated, it gives CASGPRGRAWPQHF. The variable domain in full, with the rest retrieved from reference TRBV28 and TRBJ1-5, is DVKVTQSSRYLVKRTGEKVFLECVQDMDHENMFWYRQDPGLGLRLIYFSYDVKMKEKGDIPEGYSVSREKKERFSLILESASTNQTSMYLCASGPRGRAWPQHFGDGTRLSIL.